The 26 T cell receptor beta chains below come from one sample, sequenced in a study of blood T cell repertoires in COVID-19. Sequencing was performed with immunoSEQ multiplex PCR; in TCRdb, only in-frame clones are kept and a portion is missing. The sample has hundreds of thousands of clones; 70% to 90% are singletons. The sample comprised peripheral blood. These receptors came from a man over 45 with COVID-19, enrolled during active disease.

The chain employs TRBV7-2 and TRBJ1-1; D unclear. Per germline, CDR1 SGHTA and CDR2 FQGNSA. The CDR3 spans 17 residues. Trimming shortened V by 1 base and J by 4 bases, and 19 bases separated the two germline ends. This CDR3 is CASSLDFSGVWSTEAFF. CDR3 in DNA: TGTGCCAGCAGCTTAGATTTTTCCGGGGTCTGGAGCACTGAAGCTTTCTTT.

The rearrangement joins TRBV7-8 to TRBJ1-2; D remains ambiguous. The CDR3 has 14 amino acids. The V end lost 5 bases, the J end lost 4 bases, and 14 bases lay between the germline ends. Germline CDR1 and CDR2: SGHVS and FQNEAQ. CDR3 DNA sequence: TGTGCCAGCAGCCTCGGACTCCCAATCTATGGCTACACCTTC. Its protein product is CASSLGLPIYGYTF.

This chain joins TRBV5-4 and TRBJ2-7; no definite D call. Germline V gene data show CDR1 as SGHNT and CDR2 as YYREEE (reference sequence). The CDR3 runs 15 residues. The V gene lost 0 bases and the J gene lost 2 bases, with 12 bases spanning the gap. The chain's CDR3 is CASSLGVSETYEQYF. CDR3 coding DNA: TGTGCCAGCAGCTTGGGGGTATCGGAGACCTACGAGCAGTACTTC.

This chain uses TRBV2 with TRBJ1-6; 7 positions agree with TRBD1. The CDR3 consists of 15 residues. The trim removed 3 bases at V and 10 bases at J, leaving 9 bases unmatched. CDR1 is SNHLY and CDR2 is FYNNEI in the germline V gene. CDR3 loop: CASSDISDRASPLHF. The CDR3 DNA is TGTGCCAGCAGTGACATTTCTGACAGGGCGTCACCCCTCCACTTT.

The chain has TRBV2 and TRBJ1-5, with D maybe TRBD1 (6 bases). The CDR3 is 14 residues long. Germline V gives CDR1 SNHLY, CDR2 FYNNEI. V lost 1 base to trimming and J lost 6 bases, with 10 bases between them. CDR3: CASSEGTAGQPQHF. The CDR3 DNA sequence: TGTGCCAGCAGTGAAGGGACAGCTGGTCAGCCCCAGCATTTT.

For the CDR3, the DNA is TGTGCCAGCAGCTTTTATCATGTTCGGGATCAGCCCCAGCATTTT. Translation: CASSFYHVRDQPQHF. The chain combines TRBV5-6 with TRBJ1-5; D is unclear. Trimming took off 2 bases at V and 5 bases at J, with 14 bases between the two ends. This CDR3 has 15 amino acids. CDR1 SGHDT and CDR2 YYEEEE come from the germline V gene.

V and J are TRBV9 and TRBJ1-3, with 10 bases lining up with TRBD1. Germline CDR1 reads SGDLS; CDR2 reads YYNGEE. This CDR3 has 18 residues. With V trimmed by 4 bases and J by 4 bases, 14 bases remained unmatched. In nucleotides, the CDR3 is TGTGCCAGCAGCTACGAACCCCGACAGGGGGCATCGGGAAACACCATATATTTT. Translation gives CASSYEPRQGASGNTIYF.

The chain combines TRBV7-2 with TRBJ2-5; 10 nucleotides line up with TRBD1. Trimming at V came to 5 bases and at J to 5 bases, leaving 8 bases not matched to a gene. The CDR3 extends over 15 amino acids. Per the germline V gene, CDR1 is SGHTA and CDR2 is FQGNSA. The CDR3 sequence is CASSTTGQGSETQYF. The CDR3 DNA reads TGTGCCAGCAGCACAACGGGACAGGGGTCGGAGACCCAGTACTTC.

This clone appeared a few times. The genes are TRBV11-2 and TRBJ2-1; 10 positions match TRBD1. This CDR3 has 14 residues. Germline V gene lookup returns CDR1 SGHAT and CDR2 FQNNGV. The ends lost 6 bases at V and 7 bases at J; junction bases unmatched: 6. The CDR3 coding sequence is TGTGCCAGCAGACCAGACAGGGGGCCAAATGAGCAGTTCTTC. It is translated as CASRPDRGPNEQFF. Together with reference TRBV11-2 and TRBJ2-1, the CDR3 gives the full variable domain: EAGVAQSPRYKIIEKRQSVAFWCNPISGHATLYWYQQILGQGPKLLIQFQNNGVVDDSQLPKDRFSAERLKGVDSTLKIQPAKLEDSAVYLCASRPDRGPNEQFFGPGTRLTVL.

This rearrangement joins TRBV11-1 to TRBJ2-5, with 9 bases that match TRBD1. From germline, CDR1 is SGHAT and CDR2 FQDESV (reference sequence). The CDR3 is made up of 13 amino acids. J was trimmed by 5 bases and V by 6 bases; bases with no gene match: 4. The CDR3 sequence: CASSRQGGETQYF. The CDR3 DNA reads as TGTGCCAGCAGTCGACAGGGGGGGGAGACCCAGTACTTC.

The rearrangement links TRBV6-1 to TRBJ2-7, with 7 bases identical to TRBD2. Germline V lookup: CDR1 MNHNS, CDR2 SASEGT. The V gene end was trimmed by 0 bases and the J gene end by 4 bases; junction bases not matched to a gene: 6. The CDR3 loop spans 15 amino acids. The CDR3 reads CASSEAGGFVYEQYF. CDR3 DNA sequence: TGTGCCAGCAGTGAAGCGGGAGGGTTTGTGTACGAGCAGTACTTC.

This clone was seen many times. This sample also contains other DNA sequences that code for the same CDR3. J is TRBJ1-1 and V is TRBV6-6, with TRBD1 identical over 8 bases. The CDR3 sequence is 13 residues long. Germline trimming cut 7 bases from V and 10 bases from J; bases unmatched to any gene: 11. Germline V gene sequence: CDR1 MNHNY, CDR2 SVGAGI (reference sequence). The CDR3 loop reads CASKLQGAIGAFF. CDR3 DNA sequence: TGTGCCAGCAAACTGCAGGGGGCGATCGGAGCTTTCTTT.

The rearrangement uses TRBV6-5 and TRBJ1-5; D unresolved. The CDR3 sequence is 15 residues long. The germline CDR1 and CDR2 sequences are MNHEY and SVGAGI. V shed 0 bases and J shed 0 bases, with 6 bases lying between them. The CDR3 sequence is CASSYSSGSNQPQHF. The CDR3 DNA sequence: TGTGCCAGCAGTTACTCTTCGGGTAGCAATCAGCCCCAGCATTTT.

The V and J genes are TRBV5-4 and TRBJ2-5; the match to TRBD2 covers 13 bases. After removal of 1 base from V and 2 bases from J, the junction contained 5 bases not matched to a gene. From germline, CDR1 is SGHNT and CDR2 YYREEE (reference sequence). This CDR3 spans 17 amino acids. CDR3 amino acids: CASSLRSGLAGQETQYF. CDR3 nucleotide sequence: TGTGCCAGCAGCTTGAGGTCGGGACTAGCGGGGCAAGAGACCCAGTACTTC.

This chain uses TRBV27 with TRBJ2-7, with a tentative D call TRBD1 (6 bases). Looked up from germline, CDR1 is MNHEY and CDR2 is SMNVEV (reference sequence). The CDR3 is 15 amino acids. V was clipped by 4 bases and J by 2 bases, with 15 bases between them. The CDR3 spells CASSSAGAATYEQYF. The CDR3 DNA is TGTGCCAGCAGTTCCGCAGGGGCAGCTACCTACGAGCAGTACTTC.

This rearrangement joins TRBV5-8 to TRBJ1-6; D is possibly TRBD1 (5 bases). Germline assignment: CDR1 SGHTS and CDR2 YDEGEE. With 3 bases removed from V and 7 bases from J, the gap between germline ends came to 8 bases. CDR3 size: 13 residues. The CDR3, as DNA: TGTGCCAGCAGCTCTCGACAGAATTCACCCCTCCACTTT. It translates to CASSSRQNSPLHF.

The genes are TRBV7-6 and TRBJ2-2; 11 bases map to TRBD2. V lost 5 bases to trimming and J lost 4 bases; unmatched junction nucleotides: 12. Germline CDR1 SGHVS, CDR2 FNYEAQ. CDR3 length: 18 amino acids. For the CDR3, the DNA is TGTGCCAGCAGCACCAAAACTAGCGGGGGACCCTTCACCGGGGAGCTGTTTTTT. Its translation is CASSTKTSGGPFTGELFF.

The chain links TRBV28 to TRBJ2-3, with TRBD2 matching over 9 bases. Germline V lookup: CDR1 MDHEN, CDR2 SYDVKM. Trimming at V came to 7 bases and at J to 6 bases, leaving 8 bases not matched to a gene. The CDR3 is 14 amino acids. Here the CDR3 reads CASNGGGAWDTQYF. The DNA of the CDR3 is TGTGCCAGCAATGGCGGGGGGGCGTGGGATACGCAGTATTTT.

The chain links TRBV28 to TRBJ1-6; D not resolved. V was trimmed by 3 bases and J by 2 bases, leaving 8 bases between them. Germline V gene lookup returns CDR1 MDHEN and CDR2 SYDVKM. The CDR3 has 15 residues. CDR3 residues: CASSFKETYNSPLHF. The CDR3 coding sequence is TGTGCCAGCAGTTTTAAGGAGACCTATAATTCACCCCTCCACTTT.

The V and J genes are TRBV7-9 and TRBJ1-1; 7 nucleotides align to TRBD1. The CDR3 contains 14 residues. Germline CDR1 is SEHNR and CDR2 is FQNEAQ (reference sequence). The J segment lost 10 bases and the V segment lost 6 bases, leaving 14 bases of the junction unmatched. CDR3 loop: CASRPPQGPGRAFF. As DNA, the CDR3 is TGTGCCAGCAGGCCCCCACAGGGGCCCGGGAGAGCTTTCTTT.

V usage is TRBV30 and J usage is TRBJ1-1; 7 bases are shared with TRBD1. This CDR3 comprises 11 residues. CDR1 and CDR2 (germline): GTSNPN, SVGIG (reference sequence). Trimming removed 8 bases from V and 7 bases from J; junction bases left unmatched: 7. The DNA of the CDR3 is TGTGCCGGGATCGGACAGGTTGAAGCTTTCTTT. Translation gives CAGIGQVEAFF. Complete variable domain (other parts from reference TRBV30 and TRBJ1-1): SQTIHQWPATLVQPVGSPLSLECTVEGTSNPNLYWYRQAAGRGLQLLFYSVGIGQISSEVPQNLSASRPQDRQFILSSKKLLLSDSGFYLCAGIGQVEAFFGQGTRLTVV.

The chain joins TRBV13 to TRBJ1-6; TRBD1 agrees at 9 bases. Trimming took 5 bases from V and 10 from J; bases not matched to a gene: 3. This CDR3 is built from 13 residues. CDR1 and CDR2 (germline): PRHDT, FYEKMQ (reference sequence). This CDR3 is CASSGQGNSPLHF. Written as DNA, the CDR3 is TGTGCCAGCAGCGGACAGGGGAACTCACCCCTCCACTTT. The entire variable domain, with the rest obtained from reference TRBV13 and TRBJ1-6, is as follows: AAGVIQSPRHLIKEKRETATLKCYPIPRHDTVYWYQQGPGQDPQFLISFYEKMQSDKGSIPDRFSAQQFSDYHSELNMSSLELGDSALYFCASSGQGNSPLHFGNGTRLTVT.

The V and J genes are TRBV5-1 and TRBJ2-7, with 7 bases fitting TRBD1. Germline V gives CDR1 SGHRS, CDR2 YFSETQ. The CDR3 is made up of 14 amino acids. J gave up 3 bases and V 2 bases, and 5 bases lay outside the gene matches. CDR3 sequence: CASSFGTGVYEQYF. CDR3 in DNA: TGCGCCAGCAGCTTCGGTACAGGGGTCTACGAGCAGTACTTC.

The chain carries TRBV27 and TRBJ1-1; 7 nucleotides agree with TRBD1. The CDR3 is made up of 14 amino acids. The germline CDR1 and CDR2 sequences are MNHEY and SMNVEV (reference sequence). V was clipped by 6 bases and J by 1 base; unmatched bases: 5. In DNA form, the CDR3 reads TGTGCCAGCAGCGACAGGGAGCGGAACACTGAAGCTTTCTTT. It is translated as CASSDRERNTEAFF.

J is TRBJ2-1 and V is TRBV3-1 (or the pseudogene TRBV3-2), with TRBD2 matching over 10 bases. The CDR3 consists of 16 residues. Trimming cost V 2 bases and J 5 bases; bases outside gene matches: 6. The germline CDR1 and CDR2 sequences are LGHDT and YNNKEL (reference sequence). The CDR3 loop is CASSQPLAGTHNEQFF. CDR3 in DNA: TGTGCCAGCAGCCAACCACTAGCGGGGACGCACAATGAGCAGTTCTTC.

The V and J genes are TRBV11-2 and TRBJ2-2; unclear D gene. The V and J ends lost 3 bases and 4 bases respectively, with 3 bases between them. Germline CDR1 is SGHAT and CDR2 is FQNNGV. The CDR3 length is 12 residues. CDR3 in DNA: TGTGCCAGCAGCTTCGGCACCGGGGAGCTGTTTTTT. Its translation: CASSFGTGELFF.